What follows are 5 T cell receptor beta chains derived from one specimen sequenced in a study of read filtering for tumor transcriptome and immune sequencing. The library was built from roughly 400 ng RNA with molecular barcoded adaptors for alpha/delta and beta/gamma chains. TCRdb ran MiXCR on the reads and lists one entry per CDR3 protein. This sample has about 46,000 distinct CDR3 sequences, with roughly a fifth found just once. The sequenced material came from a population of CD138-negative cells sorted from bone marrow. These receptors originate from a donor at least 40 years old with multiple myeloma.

For the CDR3, the DNA is TGTGCCAGCTCACCGCAGGCGAGGGGATCCGGGGAGCTGTTTTTT. Encoded protein: CASSPQARGSGELFF. V gene TRBV18 combines with J gene TRBJ2-2; D is tentatively TRBD1 or TRBD2 (5 bases each). The V end lost 3 bases, the J end lost 6 bases, and 14 bases lay between the germline ends. Germline-derived CDR1 and CDR2 are KGHSH and LQKENI. The CDR3 covers 15 residues.

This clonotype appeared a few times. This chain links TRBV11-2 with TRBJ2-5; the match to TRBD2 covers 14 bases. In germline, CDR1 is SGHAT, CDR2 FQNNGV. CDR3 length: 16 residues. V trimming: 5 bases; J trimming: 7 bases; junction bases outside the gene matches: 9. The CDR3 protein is CASSPRLAGGPRTQYF. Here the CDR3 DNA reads TGTGCCAGCAGCCCCCGACTAGCGGGAGGGCCGCGGACCCAGTACTTC.

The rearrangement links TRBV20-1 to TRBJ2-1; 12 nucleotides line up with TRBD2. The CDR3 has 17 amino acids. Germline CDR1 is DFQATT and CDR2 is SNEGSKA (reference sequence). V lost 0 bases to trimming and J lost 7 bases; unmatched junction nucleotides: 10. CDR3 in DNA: TGCAGTGCTAGAGATGGTTCGACTAGCGGGAGTTGGAATGAGCAGTTCTTC. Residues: CSARDGSTSGSWNEQFF.

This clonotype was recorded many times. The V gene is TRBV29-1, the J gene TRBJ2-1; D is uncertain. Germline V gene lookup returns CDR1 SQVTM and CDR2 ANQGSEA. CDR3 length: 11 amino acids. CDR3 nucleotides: TGCACCGCGGTTGGATACAATGAGCAGTTCTTC. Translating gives CTAVGYNEQFF.

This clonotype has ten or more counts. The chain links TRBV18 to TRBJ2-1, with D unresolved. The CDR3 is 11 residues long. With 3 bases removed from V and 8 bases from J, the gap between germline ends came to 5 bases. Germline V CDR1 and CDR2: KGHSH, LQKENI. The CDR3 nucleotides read TGTGCCAGCTCACCGAAGGATGAGCAGTTCTTC. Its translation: CASSPKDEQFF.